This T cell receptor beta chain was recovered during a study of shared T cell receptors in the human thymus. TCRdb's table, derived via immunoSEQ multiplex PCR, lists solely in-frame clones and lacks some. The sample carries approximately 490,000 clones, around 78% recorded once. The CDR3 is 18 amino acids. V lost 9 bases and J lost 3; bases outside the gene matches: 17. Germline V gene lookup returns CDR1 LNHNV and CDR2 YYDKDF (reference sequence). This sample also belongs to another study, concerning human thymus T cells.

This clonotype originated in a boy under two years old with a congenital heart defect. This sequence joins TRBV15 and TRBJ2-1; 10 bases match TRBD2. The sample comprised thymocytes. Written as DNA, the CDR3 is TGTGCCACTAGACCGGGGGCTAGCGGGAGTTCGGGCTACAATGAGCAGTTCTTC. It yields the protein CATRPGASGSSGYNEQFF.